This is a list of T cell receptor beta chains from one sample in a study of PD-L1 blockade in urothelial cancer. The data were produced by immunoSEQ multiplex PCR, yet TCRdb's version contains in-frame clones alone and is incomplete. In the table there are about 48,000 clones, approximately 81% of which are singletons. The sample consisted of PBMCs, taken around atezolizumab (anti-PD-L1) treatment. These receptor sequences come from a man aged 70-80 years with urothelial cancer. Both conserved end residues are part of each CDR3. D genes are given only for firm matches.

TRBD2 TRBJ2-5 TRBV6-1 CASSEMASGSSETQYF TGTGCCAGCAGTGAAATGGCTAGCGGGAGTTCAGAGACCCAGTACTTC
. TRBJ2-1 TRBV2 CASSERQGSNNEQFF TGTGCCAGCAGTGAACGCCAGGGTAGTAACAATGAGCAGTTCTTC
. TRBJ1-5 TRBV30 CAWSVLYDRVNQPQHF TGTGCCTGGAGTGTACTTTATGACAGAGTCAATCAGCCCCAGCATTTT
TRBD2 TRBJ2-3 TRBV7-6 CASSRRLAGEDTQYF TGTGCCAGCAGTCGAAGACTAGCGGGAGAAGATACGCAGTATTTT
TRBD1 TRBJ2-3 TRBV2 CASSAGTGPTDTQYF TGTGCCAGCAGTGCCGGGACAGGGCCCACAGATACGCAGTATTTT
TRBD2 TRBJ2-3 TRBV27 CASSLLTSGKDTQYF TGTGCCAGCAGTTTATTAACTAGCGGGAAAGATACGCAGTATTTT
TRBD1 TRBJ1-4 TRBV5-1 CASSEGQGHNEKLFF TGCGCCAGCAGCGAAGGACAGGGCCATAATGAAAAACTGTTTTTT
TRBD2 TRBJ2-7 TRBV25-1 CASSPGLAGAYEQYF TGTGCCAGCTCCCCCGGACTAGCGGGGGCCTACGAGCAGTACTTC
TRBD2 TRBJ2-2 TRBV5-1 CASSATSGANGGELFF TGCGCCAGCAGCGCGACTAGCGGGGCCAATGGCGGGGAGCTGTTTTTT
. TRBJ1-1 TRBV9 CASSAFWSDTEAFF TGTGCCAGCAGCGCCTTTTGGTCGGACACTGAAGCTTTCTTT
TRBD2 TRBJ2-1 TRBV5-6 CASSLAPSGYNEQFF TGTGCCAGCAGCTTGGCCCCTAGCGGCTACAATGAGCAGTTCTTC
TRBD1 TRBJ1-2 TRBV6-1 CASRAGTGVPGYTF TGTGCCAGCAGAGCCGGGACAGGGGTCCCTGGCTACACCTTC
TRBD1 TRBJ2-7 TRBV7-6 CASSLRTGGRHEQYF TGTGCCAGCAGCTTACGGACAGGGGGCAGGCACGAGCAGTACTTC
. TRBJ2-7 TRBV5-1 CASSLGLSSYEQYF TGCGCCAGCAGCTTGGGTTTGAGCTCCTACGAGCAGTACTTC
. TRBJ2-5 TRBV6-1 CASSVSLQETQYF TGTGCCAGCAGTGTGAGCTTGCAAGAGACCCAGTACTTC
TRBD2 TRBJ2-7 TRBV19 CASAGGKAGQRISYEQYF TGTGCCAGCGCGGGGGGCAAGGCGGGCCAACGAATCTCCTACGAGCAGTACTTC
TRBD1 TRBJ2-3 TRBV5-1 CASTPLQGATDTQYF TGCGCCAGCACACCCCTACAGGGGGCAACAGATACGCAGTATTTT
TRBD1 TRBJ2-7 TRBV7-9 CASSWGTGVNYEQYF TGTGCCAGCAGCTGGGGGACAGGCGTTAACTACGAGCAGTACTTC
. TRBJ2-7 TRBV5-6 CASSFGPGDESYEQYF TGTGCCAGCAGCTTTGGTCCGGGGGACGAGTCCTACGAGCAGTACTTC
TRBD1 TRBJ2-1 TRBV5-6 CASSLPTGDEQFF TGTGCCAGCAGCTTACCGACAGGGGACGAGCAGTTCTTC
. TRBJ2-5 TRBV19 CASSDGGGETQYF TGTGCCAGTAGTGACGGGGGTGGAGAGACCCAGTACTTC
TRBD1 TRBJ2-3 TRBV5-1 CASSQRTGTDTQYF TGCGCCAGCAGCCAAAGGACAGGGACAGATACGCAGTATTTT